The present TCR beta chain was sequenced within a study of T cells in women clearing cervical HPV infection. This clone registers medium-sized (0.01 to 0.1%) by frequency. The protocol was immunoSEQ multiplex PCR, while the TCRdb copy is restricted to in-frame clones and leaves out a portion. This sample's table reports approximately 9,200 clones. The sequence was collected from a woman between 18 and 75 years old with a cervical HPV16 infection that either progressed to CIN3+ or cleared (not recorded which). Input material: blood buffy coat.

CDR3 DNA (partial): TGTGCCAGTTCCGTAGTCAGGACAGATACG. Translating it yields CASSVVRTDT. The complete CDR3 protein is CASSVVRTDTQYF. The rearrangement joins TRBV19 to TRBJ2-3; D remains unclear. The read finishes 3 residues shy of the CDR3 end, and the germline J gene is used to complete it. The CDR3 has 13 amino acids. Trimming took off 8 bases at V and 3 bases at J, with 12 bases between the two ends. Germline V gives CDR1 LNHDA, CDR2 SQIVND (reference sequence).